This T cell receptor (beta chain) derives from a study of OX40 agonist ivuxolimab in advanced cancers. Study-level background: The drug used for patients, ivuxolimab, was an agonistic anti-OX40 (CD134) antibody. Treatment received earlier with anti-PD-1, anti-PD-L1 or anti-CTLA-4 agents was allowed, and more than 35% had some. General observations from the study: On average, a greater number of expanded clones characterised CD8+ T cells relative to CD4+.

Enrollment shut out patients with autoimmune disease history or systemic immunosuppression. Points on this clone: As yet, its antigen is unknown.

Sequencing used immunoSEQ multiplex PCR; TCRdb keeps in-frame clones, though not all of them. The data show tens of thousands of clones, around 80% seen once. This specimen consisted of CD4+ or CD8+ T cells sorted from blood, obtained in a trial of the OX40 agonist ivuxolimab. This TCR derives from an adult with an advanced solid tumor such as melanoma, head and neck, liver or kidney cancer.

As DNA, the CDR3 is TGTGCCAGCAGCGTACAAGCGGGCCTTAAGGAGACCCAGTACTTC. It yields the protein CASSVQAGLKETQYF. V usage is TRBV9 and J usage is TRBJ2-5, with D possibly TRBD2 on 6 matching bases. The CDR3 consists of 15 residues. The germline gives CDR1 SGDLS, CDR2 YYNGEE. V lost 1 base to trimming and J lost 5 bases, with 15 bases between them.